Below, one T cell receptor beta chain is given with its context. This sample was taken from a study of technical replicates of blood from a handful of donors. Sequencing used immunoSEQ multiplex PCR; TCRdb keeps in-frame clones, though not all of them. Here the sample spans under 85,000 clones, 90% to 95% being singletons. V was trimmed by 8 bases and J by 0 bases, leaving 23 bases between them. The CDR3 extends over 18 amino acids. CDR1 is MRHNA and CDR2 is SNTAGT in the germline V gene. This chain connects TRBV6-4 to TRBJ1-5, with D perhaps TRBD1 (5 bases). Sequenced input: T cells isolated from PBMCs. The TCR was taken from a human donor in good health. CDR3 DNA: TGTGCCAGCGGCGTAAGCCAGGGCGAATTATATAGCAATCAGCCCCAGCATTTT. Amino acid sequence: CASGVSQGELYSNQPQHF.